The subject of this entry is one T cell receptor (beta chain). Its cognate antigen is unknown. This sample is part of a study of blood T cells in healthy people across ages. At the level of the study: In model experiments, template switching was able to capture about one barcoded beta molecule for every two T cells that were present. General observations from the study: Lack of knowledge of donor CMV status possibly confounded expanded clonotype changes.

The study drew donors from healthy Caucasian individuals in Russia aged roughly 6 to 95. V lost 9 bases to trimming and J lost 9 bases, with 25 bases between them. CDR3 length equals 15 residues. From germline, CDR1 is SGHTA and CDR2 FQGNSA. A second PCR of 7 to 11 cycles used a sample-barcoded 5' primer and a J-beta primer mix. A template-switch adaptor containing 12 random nucleotides labeled each cDNA molecule. TCRdb re-called the 5' RACE reads through MiXCR, storing one row per CDR3 protein. This table has 1.5 million to 1.9 million distinct CDR3 sequences, approximately 39% appearing once. The clonotype originates from a woman younger than 35 in good health. This sequence joins TRBV7-2 and TRBJ2-3; maybe TRBD2 (5 bases). Source material: blood. In nucleotides, the CDR3 is TGTGCCAGTAGCGTGGGGTCGGGGTCGGGGTACACGCAGTATTTT. It codes for CASSVGSGSGYTQYF.